The TCR beta chain under discussion was sequenced for a study of identical twins. From the 5' RACE reads, TCRdb called clonotypes with MiXCR, one entry per CDR3 protein. Of about 250,000 distinct CDR3 sequences detected, 7.5% appear once; the ten largest clones hold 5% to 6%. All of the donors were Caucasians in good health. V was trimmed by 6 bases and J by 8 bases, leaving 13 bases between them. CDR1 is MNHEY and CDR2 is SMNVEV in the germline V gene (reference sequence). The CDR3 runs 13 residues. Separately, the same data were catalogued under a study of yellow fever vaccine responses in identical twins. That work adds: Twins reportedly appeared to share part of their vaccine T cell response while keeping part individual.

The sequence was obtained from a woman aged 18-29 years in good health. The chain carries TRBV27 and TRBJ1-4; perhaps TRBD1 as D (5 bases). The specimen was CD8+ T cells sorted from blood. CDR3 nucleotides: TGTGCCAGCAGCCTGGGACGGCCCGAAAAACTGTTTTTT. Encoded protein: CASSLGRPEKLFF.